In its sample, the clone carrying this T cell receptor beta chain was seen many times. The source of the sample is a study of T cells in Graves' hyperthyroidism and ophthalmopathy. TCR beta CDR3 regions were amplified from RNA transcripts. An initial round of RT-PCR targeting the TCR CDR3 relied on the HTBI primer set. TCRdb analysed the multiplex PCR reads with MiXCR anew, one entry per CDR3 protein. The sample has about 640,000 distinct CDR3 sequences, under 25% seen once; the top ten hold around a third. V shed 2 bases and J shed 6 bases, with 20 bases lying between them. Germline V lookup: CDR1 LGHDT, CDR2 YNNKEL (reference sequence). The CDR3 is made up of 16 amino acids.

The TCR originated in a man aged 30-40 years with Graves' ophthalmopathy. The chain joins TRBV3-1 to TRBJ2-7; D is perhaps TRBD1 or TRBD2 (6 bases each). What was sequenced was blood. The CDR3 sequence is CASSQQGTGGGGEQYF. The CDR3 nucleotides read TGTGCCAGCAGCCAACAAGGAACAGGAGGGGGTGGCGAGCAGTACTTC.